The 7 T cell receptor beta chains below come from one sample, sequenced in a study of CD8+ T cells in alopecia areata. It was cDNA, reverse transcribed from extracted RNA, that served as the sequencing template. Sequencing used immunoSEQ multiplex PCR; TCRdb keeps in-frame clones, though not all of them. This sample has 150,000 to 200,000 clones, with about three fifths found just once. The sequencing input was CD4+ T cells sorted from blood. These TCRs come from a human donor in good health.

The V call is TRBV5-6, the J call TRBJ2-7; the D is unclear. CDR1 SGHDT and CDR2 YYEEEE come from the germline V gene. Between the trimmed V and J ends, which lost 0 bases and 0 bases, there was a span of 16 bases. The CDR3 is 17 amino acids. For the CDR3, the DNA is TGTGCCAGCAGCTTGGCCCTGTCGTCGGATAGCTCCTACGAGCAGTACTTC. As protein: CASSLALSSDSSYEQYF.

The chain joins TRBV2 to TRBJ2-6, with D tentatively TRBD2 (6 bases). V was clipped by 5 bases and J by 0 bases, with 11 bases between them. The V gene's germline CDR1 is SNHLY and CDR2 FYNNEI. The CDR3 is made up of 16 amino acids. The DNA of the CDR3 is TGTGCCAGCAGTCGGGGACTGAACTCTGGGGCCAACGTCCTGACTTTC. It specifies CASSRGLNSGANVLTF.

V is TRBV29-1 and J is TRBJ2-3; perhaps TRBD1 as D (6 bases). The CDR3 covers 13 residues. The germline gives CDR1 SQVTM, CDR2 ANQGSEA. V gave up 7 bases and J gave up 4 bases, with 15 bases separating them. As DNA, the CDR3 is TGCAGCGCTTCGACAGGAATACCAGATACGCAGTATTTT. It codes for CSASTGIPDTQYF.

The CDR3 region is CASGTSGSEQYF. In DNA form, the CDR3 reads TGTGCCAGTGGGACTAGCGGGAGCGAGCAGTACTTC. This chain links TRBV10-3 with TRBJ2-7; 14 nucleotides match TRBD2. This CDR3 has 12 residues. Germline values: CDR1 ENHRY, CDR2 SYGVKD. Trimming at V came to 10 bases and at J to 6 bases, leaving 2 bases not matched to a gene.

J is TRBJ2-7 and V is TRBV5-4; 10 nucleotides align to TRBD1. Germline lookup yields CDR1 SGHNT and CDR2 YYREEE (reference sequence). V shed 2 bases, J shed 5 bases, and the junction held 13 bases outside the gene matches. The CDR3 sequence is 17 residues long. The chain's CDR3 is CASSFRRIRDRGNEQYF. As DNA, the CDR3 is TGTGCCAGCAGCTTTCGGCGGATCCGGGACAGGGGAAACGAGCAGTACTTC.

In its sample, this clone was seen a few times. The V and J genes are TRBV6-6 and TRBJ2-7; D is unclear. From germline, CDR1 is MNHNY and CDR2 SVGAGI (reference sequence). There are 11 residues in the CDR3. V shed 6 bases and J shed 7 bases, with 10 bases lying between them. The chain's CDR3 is CASRERAEQYF. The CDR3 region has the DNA TGTGCCAGCAGAGAACGCGCGGAGCAGTACTTC.

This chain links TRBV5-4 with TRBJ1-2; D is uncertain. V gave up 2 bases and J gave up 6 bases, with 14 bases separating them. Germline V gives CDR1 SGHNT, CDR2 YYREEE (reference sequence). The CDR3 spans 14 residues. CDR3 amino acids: CASSFLGWPDGYTF. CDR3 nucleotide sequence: TGTGCCAGCAGCTTTTTGGGGTGGCCGGATGGCTACACCTTC.